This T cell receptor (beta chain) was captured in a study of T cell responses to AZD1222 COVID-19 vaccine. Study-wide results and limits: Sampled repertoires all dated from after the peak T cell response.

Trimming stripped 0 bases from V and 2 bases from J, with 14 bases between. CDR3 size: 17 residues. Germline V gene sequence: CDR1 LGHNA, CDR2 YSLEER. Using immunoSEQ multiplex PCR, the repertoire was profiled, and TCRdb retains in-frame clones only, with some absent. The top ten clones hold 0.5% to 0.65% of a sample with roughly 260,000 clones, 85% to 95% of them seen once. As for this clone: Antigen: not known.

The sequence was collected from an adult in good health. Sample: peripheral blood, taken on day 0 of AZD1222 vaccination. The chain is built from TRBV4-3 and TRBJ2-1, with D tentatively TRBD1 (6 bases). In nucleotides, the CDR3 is TGCGCCAGCAGCCAAGAGGTCTGGACAGAACCCTACAATGAGCAGTTCTTC. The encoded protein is CASSQEVWTEPYNEQFF.